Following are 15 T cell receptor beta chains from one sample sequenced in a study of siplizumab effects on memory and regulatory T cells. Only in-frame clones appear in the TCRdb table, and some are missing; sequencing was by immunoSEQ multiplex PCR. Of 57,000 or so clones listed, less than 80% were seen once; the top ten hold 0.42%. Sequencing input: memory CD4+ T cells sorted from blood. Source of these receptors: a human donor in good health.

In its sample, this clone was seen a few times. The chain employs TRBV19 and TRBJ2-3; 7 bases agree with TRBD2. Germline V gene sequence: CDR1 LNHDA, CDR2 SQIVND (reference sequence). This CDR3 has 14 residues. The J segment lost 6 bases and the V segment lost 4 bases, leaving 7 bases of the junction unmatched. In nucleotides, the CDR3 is TGTGCCAGTAGTACGGGCGGGGGTGTCGATACGCAGTATTTT. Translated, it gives CASSTGGGVDTQYF.

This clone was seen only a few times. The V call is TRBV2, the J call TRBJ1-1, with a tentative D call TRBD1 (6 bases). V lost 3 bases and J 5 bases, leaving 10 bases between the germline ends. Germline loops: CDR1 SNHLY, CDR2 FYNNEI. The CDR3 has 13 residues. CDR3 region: CASSEVGGTEAFF. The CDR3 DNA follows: TGTGCCAGCAGTGAGGTAGGGGGGACTGAAGCTTTCTTT.

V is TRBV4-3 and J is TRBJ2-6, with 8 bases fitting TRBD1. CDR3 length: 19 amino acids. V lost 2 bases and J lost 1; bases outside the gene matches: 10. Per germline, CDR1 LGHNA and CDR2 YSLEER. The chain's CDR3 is CASSQKFAGGDSGANVLTF. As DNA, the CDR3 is TGCGCCAGCAGCCAAAAATTCGCAGGGGGCGATTCTGGGGCCAACGTCCTGACTTTC.

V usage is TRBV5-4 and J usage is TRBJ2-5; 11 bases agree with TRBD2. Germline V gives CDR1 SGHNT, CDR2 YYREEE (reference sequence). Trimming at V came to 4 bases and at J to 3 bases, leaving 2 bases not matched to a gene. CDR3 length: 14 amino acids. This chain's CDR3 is CASSRGLAEETQYF. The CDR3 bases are TGTGCCAGCAGCCGGGGACTAGCGGAAGAGACCCAGTACTTC.

The CDR3 DNA follows: TGTGCCAGCAGTTCAAGCGAGGGGCGATCACCCCTCCACTTT. This gives the protein CASSSSEGRSPLHF. The chain has TRBV6-9 and TRBJ1-6; TRBD1 might be the D (5 bases). The germline CDR1 and CDR2 sequences are MNHGY and SVAAGI. The CDR3 consists of 14 residues. Between the trimmed V and J ends, which lost 4 bases and 10 bases, there was a span of 14 bases.

CDR3: CASSQQGAGVSNQPQHF. CDR3 nucleotide sequence: TGCGCCAGCAGCCAACAGGGGGCGGGAGTTAGCAATCAGCCCCAGCATTTT. This chain connects TRBV4-1 to TRBJ1-5; 8 bases map to TRBD1. The V gene's germline CDR1 is MGHRA and CDR2 YSYEKL. This CDR3 contains 17 residues. Germline trimming cut 2 bases from V and 0 bases from J; bases unmatched to any gene: 6.

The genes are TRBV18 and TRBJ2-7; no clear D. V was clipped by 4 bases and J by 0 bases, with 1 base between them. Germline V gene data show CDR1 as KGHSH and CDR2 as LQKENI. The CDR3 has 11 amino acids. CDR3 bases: TGTGCCAGCTCACGCTCCTACGAGCAGTACTTC. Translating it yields CASSRSYEQYF.

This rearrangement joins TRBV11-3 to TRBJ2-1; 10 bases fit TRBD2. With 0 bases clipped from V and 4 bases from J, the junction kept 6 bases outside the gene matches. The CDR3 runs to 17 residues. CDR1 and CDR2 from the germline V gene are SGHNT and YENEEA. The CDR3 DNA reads TGTGCCAGCAGCTTAGATCGTAGCGGGGGGCTATACAATGAGCAGTTCTTC. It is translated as CASSLDRSGGLYNEQFF.

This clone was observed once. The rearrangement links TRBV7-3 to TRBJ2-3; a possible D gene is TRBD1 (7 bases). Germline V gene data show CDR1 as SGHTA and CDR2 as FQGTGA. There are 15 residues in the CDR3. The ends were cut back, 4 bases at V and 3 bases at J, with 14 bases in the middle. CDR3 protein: CASSSRGVFTDTQYF. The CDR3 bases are TGTGCCAGCAGCTCCAGGGGGGTTTTTACAGATACGCAGTATTTT.

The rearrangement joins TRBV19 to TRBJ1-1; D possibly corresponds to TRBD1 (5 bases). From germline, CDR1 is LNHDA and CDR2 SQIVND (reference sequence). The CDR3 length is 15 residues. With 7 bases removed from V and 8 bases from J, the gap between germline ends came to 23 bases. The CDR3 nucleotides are TGTGCCAGTATTCCCTCTCTGGGGGGTTCGACCGAAGCTTTCTTT. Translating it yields CASIPSLGGSTEAFF.

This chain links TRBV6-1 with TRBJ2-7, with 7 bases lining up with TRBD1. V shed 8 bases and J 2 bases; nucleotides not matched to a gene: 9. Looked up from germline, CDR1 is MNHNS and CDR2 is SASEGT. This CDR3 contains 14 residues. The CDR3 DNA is TGTGCCAGCCCTCCCGGGGACAGAACCTACGAGCAGTACTTC. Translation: CASPPGDRTYEQYF.

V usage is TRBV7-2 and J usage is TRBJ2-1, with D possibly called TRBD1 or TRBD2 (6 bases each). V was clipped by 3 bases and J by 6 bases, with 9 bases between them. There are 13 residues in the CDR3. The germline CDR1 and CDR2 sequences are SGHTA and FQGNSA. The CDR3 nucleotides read TGTGCCAGCAGCTTGTGGGGGGCCAATGAGCAGTTCTTC. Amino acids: CASSLWGANEQFF.

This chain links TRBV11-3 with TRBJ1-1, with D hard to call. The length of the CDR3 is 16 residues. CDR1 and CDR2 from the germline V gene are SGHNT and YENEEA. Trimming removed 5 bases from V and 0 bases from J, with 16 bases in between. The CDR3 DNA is TGTGCCAGCAGCCTAGGAATTTGGGGTTTGAACACTGAAGCTTTCTTT. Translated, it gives CASSLGIWGLNTEAFF.

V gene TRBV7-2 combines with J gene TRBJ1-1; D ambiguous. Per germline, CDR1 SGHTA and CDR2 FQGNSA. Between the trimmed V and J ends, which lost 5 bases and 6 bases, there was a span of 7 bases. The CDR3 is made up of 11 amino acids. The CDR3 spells CASSPRSEAFF. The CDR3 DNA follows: TGTGCCAGCAGCCCCCGTTCTGAAGCTTTCTTT.

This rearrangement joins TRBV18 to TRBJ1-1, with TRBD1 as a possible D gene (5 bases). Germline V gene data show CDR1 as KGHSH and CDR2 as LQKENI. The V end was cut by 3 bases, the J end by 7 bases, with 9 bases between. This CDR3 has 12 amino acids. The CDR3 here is CASSPKGNEAFF. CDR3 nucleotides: TGTGCCAGCTCACCCAAGGGGAATGAAGCTTTCTTT.